A selection of T cell receptor beta chains follows, all from one sample in a study of cytomegalovirus exposure and HLA in healthy donors. The protocol was immunoSEQ multiplex PCR, while the TCRdb copy is restricted to in-frame clones and leaves out a portion. The top ten hold around 4% of the sample, which has 150,000 to 200,000 clones, over 75% seen once. Input material: PBMCs. The receptors come from a man aged 50 to 59 in good health and CMV-seronegative. Both conserved end residues are part of each CDR3. The D gene is left open where the match is weak. Size is stated for part of the rows, as once, few or many counts, or as a class when the clone is expanded.

d_call	v_call	clone_size	j_call	cdr3_nt	cdr3_aa
TRBD1	TRBV5-1	NA	TRBJ2-5	TGCGCCAGCAGCTTCGGGACAGCGGAGGAGACCCAGTACTTC	CASSFGTAEETQYF
NA	TRBV11-2	NA	TRBJ1-6	TGTGCCAGCAGCTCTAGAGTGGGGACTCCCCTCCACTTT	CASSSRVGTPLHF
NA	TRBV5-1	NA	TRBJ2-6	TGCGCCACCAGGACAGCTGGGGCCAACGTCCTGACTTTC	CATRTAGANVLTF
NA	TRBV9	once	TRBJ2-7	TGTGCCAGCAGCGTAGCGGGGGGCCCCTACGAGCAGTACTTC	CASSVAGGPYEQYF
TRBD1	TRBV2	NA	TRBJ1-1	TGTGCCAGCAACGGACAGGGGTTTAGGGCTTTCTTT	CASNGQGFRAFF
NA	TRBV18	NA	TRBJ2-7	TGTGCCAGCTCTCTCGGGATAGGGCTCTACGAGCAGTACTTC	CASSLGIGLYEQYF
NA	TRBV2	NA	TRBJ2-7	TGTGCCAGCTCCGAGTCGGGCTACGAGCAGTACTTC	CASSESGYEQYF
NA	TRBV7-2	NA	TRBJ1-2	TGTGCCAGCAGCCCCGAGGGGACACAAGGCTACACCTTC	CASSPEGTQGYTF
NA	TRBV14	few	TRBJ2-1	TGTGCCAGCAGCCAAGATCTAGGTGAGCAGTTCTTC	CASSQDLGEQFF
NA	TRBV18	NA	TRBJ2-5	TGTGCCAGCTCACCACCCGGCTTTAGGGGCCAAGAGACCCAGTACTTC	CASSPPGFRGQETQYF
TRBD1	TRBV27	NA	TRBJ1-6	TGTGCCAGCGGAACCTTAACCGGGACAGGGGTCCCCGCACCCCTCCACTTT	CASGTLTGTGVPAPLHF
NA	TRBV7-9	NA	TRBJ2-7	TGTGCCAGCAGCTTCGGGCAGGGCCCCTACGAGCAGTACTTC	CASSFGQGPYEQYF
TRBD2	TRBV7-2	NA	TRBJ2-7	TGTGCCAGCAGCCCGCGGACTAGCGGGGGGCTTTTTTACGAGCAGTACTTC	CASSPRTSGGLFYEQYF
TRBD1	TRBV5-6	NA	TRBJ2-3	TGTGCCAGCAGCTACCAACAGGGGGCAGATACGCAGTATTTT	CASSYQQGADTQYF
TRBD1	TRBV28	NA	TRBJ1-2	TGTGCCAGCAGTCTCAACAAAGGACAGGGGAGCGGTGGCTACACCTTC	CASSLNKGQGSGGYTF
NA	TRBV2	NA	TRBJ1-1	TGTGCCAGCAGTTATGGGACATCGAACACTGAAGCTTTCTTT	CASSYGTSNTEAFF
NA	TRBV4-3	few	TRBJ2-7	TGCGCCAGCAGCCAAGCGGTCCATGCCTACGAGCAGTACTTC	CASSQAVHAYEQYF
TRBD1	TRBV6-1	NA	TRBJ1-5	TGTGCCATGGGACAGGGTGGGCATCAGCCCCAGCATTTT	CAMGQGGHQPQHF
NA	TRBV18	few	TRBJ2-7	TGTGCCAGCTCTCGACTCATCGAGGGCGAGCAGTATTTC	CASSRLIEGEQYF
TRBD1	TRBV15	once	TRBJ1-1	TGTGCCACCAGCTACGACAGGGGCACTGAAGCTTTCTTT	CATSYDRGTEAFF
NA	TRBV19	NA	TRBJ1-5	TGTGCCAGTAGTGCCCCGGGGGGGTCGAGCAATCAGCCCCAGCATTTT	CASSAPGGSSNQPQHF
NA	TRBV15	NA	TRBJ2-5	TGTGCCACCAGCAGAGATAGGCAGGGAATGGAGACCCAGTACTTC	CATSRDRQGMETQYF
NA	TRBV30	once	TRBJ2-1	TGTGCCTGGAGTTCCAGGGGTCCGGTGAATGAGCAGTTCTTC	CAWSSRGPVNEQFF
TRBD2	TRBV7-9	NA	TRBJ2-2	TGTGCCAGCAGCCCCCCTAGCGGGTGGACCGGGGAGCTGTTTTTT	CASSPPSGWTGELFF
NA	TRBV7-9	few	TRBJ1-2	TGTGCCAGCAGCCGCCCGAGTGGGCACTATGGCTACACCTTC	CASSRPSGHYGYTF
TRBD2	TRBV4-3	NA	TRBJ2-1	TGCGCCAGCAGCCACTCTACTCTAGCGGGGGCCCCGGTGAAGATCTTC	CASSHSTLAGAPVKIF
NA	TRBV30	NA	TRBJ1-5	TGTGCCTGGAGGGAGCGGACCTCGCGGACTAATCAGCCCCAGCATTTT	CAWRERTSRTNQPQHF
TRBD1	TRBV11-2	NA	TRBJ2-2	TGTGCCAGCAGCTTAGGACAGGGAACCGGGGAGCTGTTTTTT	CASSLGQGTGELFF
TRBD2	TRBV11-2	NA	TRBJ2-3	TGTGCCAGCACCCCCCAGGGACTAGCCGTGGATACGCAGTATTTT	CASTPQGLAVDTQYF
TRBD1	TRBV4-3	NA	TRBJ1-1	TGCGCCAGCAGCCAAGGGACAGGGGTTACTGAAGCTTTCTTT	CASSQGTGVTEAFF
TRBD2	TRBV6-5	NA	TRBJ2-7	TGTGCCAGCAGGAGACTAGCGGGGGTGTACGAGCAGTACTTC	CASRRLAGVYEQYF
TRBD2	TRBV6-4	NA	TRBJ2-3	TGTGCCAGCAGTGACAGCGGGGGGGCAGATACGCAGTATTTT	CASSDSGGADTQYF
NA	TRBV13	NA	TRBJ1-6	TGTGCCAGCAGGGACAGCTATAATTCACCCCTCCACTTT	CASRDSYNSPLHF
NA	TRBV6-1	NA	TRBJ1-6	TGTGCCAGCAGTGGACAGACCTCCTTGCCTTCCTATAATTCACCCCTCCACTTT	CASSGQTSLPSYNSPLHF
TRBD1	TRBV5-1	NA	TRBJ1-2	TGCGCCAGCAGCGTTGACAGGGGACATGGCTACACCTTC	CASSVDRGHGYTF
TRBD2	TRBV19	NA	TRBJ2-1	TGTGCCAGTAGGCTTGCGGGGGGTTACAATGAGCAGTTCTTC	CASRLAGGYNEQFF
NA	TRBV6-5	NA	TRBJ2-7	TGTGCCAGCAGTTACGACTACGAGCAGTACTTC	CASSYDYEQYF
TRBD1	TRBV5-6	NA	TRBJ1-2	TGTGCCAGCAGCGATACAGGGGGCGCGTCCTATGGCTACACCTTC	CASSDTGGASYGYTF
NA	TRBV11-1	NA	TRBJ2-1	TGTGCCAGCAGCCAACTCCCGGGCCACACTGCGGGCAATGAGCAGTTCTTC	CASSQLPGHTAGNEQFF
NA	TRBV27	NA	TRBJ2-1	TGTGCCAGCAGTACACAGGGGGGGTTTTACAATGAGCAGTTCTTC	CASSTQGGFYNEQFF
NA	TRBV27	NA	TRBJ1-1	TGTGCCAGCAGTCCCACAGGGATGGTGAACACTGAAGCTTTCTTT	CASSPTGMVNTEAFF
NA	TRBV30	once	TRBJ2-2	TGTGCGGTGGGGCCCACCGGGGAGCTGTTTTTT	CAVGPTGELFF
NA	TRBV11-2	NA	TRBJ1-1	TGTGCCAGCAGTACCCGACAGGCTTCAACTGAAGCTTTCTTT	CASSTRQASTEAFF
NA	TRBV6-1	NA	TRBJ1-2	TGTGCCAGCAGTCAAGACAAGTCTTTCTATGGCTACACCTTC	CASSQDKSFYGYTF
TRBD1	TRBV11-3	NA	TRBJ2-7	TGTGCCAGCAGCTTGGGACAGTCCTACGAGCAGTACTTC	CASSLGQSYEQYF
NA	TRBV19	NA	TRBJ1-6	TGTGCCAGTAGTATTCCCGGACAGTTTTCACCCCTCCACTTT	CASSIPGQFSPLHF
NA	TRBV27	NA	TRBJ2-1	TGTGCCAGCAGTTCCTTAAGGGGGGGCGCCCACAATGAGCAGTTCTTC	CASSSLRGGAHNEQFF
NA	TRBV10-3	NA	TRBJ1-6	TGTGCCATCAGTGAGACTAGATATCCGGACCCGGGTAATTCACCCCTCCACTTT	CAISETRYPDPGNSPLHF